Below are 31 T cell receptor beta chains sequenced from a single sample in a study of CD8 T cell repertoires and HIV-1 epitope variants. Sequencing used immunoSEQ multiplex PCR; TCRdb keeps in-frame clones, though not all of them. The sample carries a few thousand clones, less than 65% recorded once. These receptors lack a known antigen. The sequenced sample consisted of cultured CD8+ T cells derived from PBMCs. These receptors were taken from a male donor with HIV.

The chain combines TRBV6-1 with TRBJ2-3, with D possibly TRBD1 on 6 matching bases. Germline V lookup: CDR1 MNHNS, CDR2 SASEGT. This CDR3 comprises 15 residues. V dropped 6 bases and J dropped 5 bases, with 18 bases sitting between them. The CDR3, as DNA: TGTGCCAGCAGAGACGGACAGTTAACGGGAGATACGCAGTATTTT. This encodes CASRDGQLTGDTQYF.

J is TRBJ2-3 and V is TRBV7-2; no firm D call. V lost 1 base to trimming and J lost 2 bases, with 4 bases between them. CDR1 is SGHTA and CDR2 is FQGNSA in the germline V gene. CDR3 size: 13 residues. The CDR3 sequence is CASSLEVTDTQYF. CDR3 in DNA: TGTGCCAGCAGCTTAGAGGTCACAGATACGCAGTATTTT.

The chain has TRBV5-6 and TRBJ1-2, with D possibly matching TRBD1 (6 bases). Germline CDR1 and CDR2: SGHDT and YYEEEE. The CDR3 spans 15 residues. With 0 bases removed from V and 3 bases from J, the gap between germline ends came to 12 bases. The CDR3 loop reads CASSLDGGPYYGYTF. DNA for the CDR3: TGTGCCAGCAGCTTGGACGGGGGGCCCTACTATGGCTACACCTTC. Variable domain in full (rest from reference TRBV5-6 and TRBJ1-2): DAGVTQSPTHLIKTRGQQVTLRCSPKSGHDTVSWYQQALGQGPQFIFQYYEEEERQRGNFPDRFSGHQFPNYSSELNVNALLLGDSALYLCASSLDGGPYYGYTFGSGTRLTVV.

The chain recombines TRBV7-2 with TRBJ1-1, with 7 nucleotides matching TRBD1. The V segment lost 5 bases and the J segment 3 bases; nucleotides outside the gene matches: 6. The germline V gene has CDR1 SGHTA and CDR2 FQGNSA. The CDR3 has 14 amino acids. Here the CDR3 DNA reads TGTGCCAGCAGCCCGTACCAGGGGGACACTGAAGCTTTCTTT. Translated, it gives CASSPYQGDTEAFF.

The DNA for the CDR3 is TGCGCCAGCCAAGGACCAGATACGCAGTATTTT. Translation: CASQGPDTQYF. V gene TRBV10-2 combines with J gene TRBJ2-3, with unresolved D. This CDR3 is built from 11 residues. Per germline, CDR1 WSHSY and CDR2 SAAADI. V lost 8 bases to trimming and J lost 4 bases, with 7 bases between them.

The gene calls are TRBV7-9 and TRBJ1-1; possible D gene TRBD1, 5 bases. There are 14 residues in the CDR3. Trimming removed 5 bases from V and 1 base from J, with 11 bases in between. Germline CDR1 and CDR2: SEHNR and FQNEAQ (reference sequence). The CDR3 sequence is CASSPRQTNTEAFF. The DNA for the CDR3 is TGTGCCAGCAGCCCGCGACAGACGAACACTGAAGCTTTCTTT.

This clone has more than one count but fewer than ten. V is TRBV27 and J is TRBJ2-7; D gene uncertain. The CDR3 extends over 15 amino acids. Germline V gene data show CDR1 as MNHEY and CDR2 as SMNVEV (reference sequence). V was clipped by 8 bases and J by 3 bases, with 20 bases between them. The CDR3 loop is CASLEGPGPLYEQYF. The CDR3 DNA sequence: TGTGCCAGCCTCGAAGGACCAGGACCACTCTACGAGCAGTACTTC.

Worth noting for this clone: At one boundary the junction diverges from the germline segment, which might be a read error. As DNA, the CDR3 is TGTGCTAGCAGCGCCGGGACGGCGAACACCGGGGAGCTGTTTTTT. Its translation is CASSAGTANTGELFF. The chain employs TRBV7-7 and TRBJ2-2; either TRBD1 or TRBD2 may fit D (5 bases each). Looked up from germline, CDR1 is SSHAT and CDR2 is FNYEAQ (reference sequence). The CDR3 runs to 15 residues.

This sequence joins TRBV7-8 and TRBJ2-3, with TRBD2 identical over 9 bases. The germline gives CDR1 SGHVS, CDR2 FQNEAQ. Trimming cost V 0 bases and J 5 bases; bases outside gene matches: 0. The CDR3 covers 14 residues. The CDR3 DNA reads as TGTGCCAGCAGCTTAGCGACTAGCGGAGATACGCAGTATTTT. Translation gives CASSLATSGDTQYF.

The rearrangement links TRBV28 to TRBJ2-7, with 7 nucleotides matching TRBD1. Trimming at V came to 5 bases and at J to 2 bases, leaving 9 bases not matched to a gene. Germline CDR1 MDHEN, CDR2 SYDVKM. The CDR3 has 15 amino acids. In DNA form, the CDR3 reads TGTGCCAGCAGTCTCCTACAGGGGCCAGCCTACGAGCAGTACTTC. Its translation: CASSLLQGPAYEQYF.

V and J are TRBV28 and TRBJ2-5; the D gene is possibly TRBD2 (5 bases). The CDR3 runs 13 residues. CDR1 MDHEN and CDR2 SYDVKM come from the germline V gene. V was shortened by 5 bases and J by 4 bases, with 11 bases between the two germline ends. Here the CDR3 DNA reads TGTGCCAGCAGTAGAGGGAAGGGAGAGACCCAGTACTTC. It encodes CASSRGKGETQYF.

The rearrangement links TRBV6-5 to TRBJ2-1, with TRBD2 matching 12 bases. Trimming took 5 bases from V and 5 from J; bases not matched to a gene: 4. CDR1 and CDR2 (germline): MNHEY, SVGAGI. This CDR3 comprises 15 residues. CDR3 in DNA: TGTGCCAGCAGTCCCGGACTAGCGGGACACAATGAGCAGTTCTTC. Its translation is CASSPGLAGHNEQFF.

The V and J genes are TRBV6-5 and TRBJ2-5; possibly TRBD1 for D (6 bases). V lost 4 bases to trimming and J lost 10 bases, with 13 bases between them. The CDR3 loop spans 12 amino acids. The germline gives CDR1 MNHEY, CDR2 SVGAGI. CDR3 sequence: CASSFGGADQYF. DNA for the CDR3: TGTGCCAGCAGTTTTGGGGGCGCCGACCAGTACTTC.

The rearrangement uses TRBV30 and TRBJ2-1; the D gene could be TRBD1 or TRBD2 (5 bases each). Germline lookup yields CDR1 GTSNPN and CDR2 SVGIG (reference sequence). The CDR3 is 14 amino acids. Trimming took off 0 bases at V and 5 bases at J, with 11 bases between the two ends. The CDR3 spells CAWSVSEGHNEQFF. CDR3 sequence (DNA): TGTGCCTGGAGTGTAAGCGAGGGGCACAATGAGCAGTTCTTC.

This sequence joins TRBV5-4 and TRBJ2-4; TRBD1 agrees at 11 bases. Germline lookup yields CDR1 SGHNT and CDR2 YYREEE (reference sequence). Germline trimming cut 0 bases from V and 2 bases from J; bases unmatched to any gene: 1. The CDR3 sequence is 16 residues long. For the CDR3, the DNA is TGTGCCAGCAGCTTGGGGGACAGGGGGACCAAAAACATTCAGTACTTC. This codes for CASSLGDRGTKNIQYF.

The rearrangement joins TRBV19 to TRBJ2-7; 9 positions agree with TRBD1. CDR1 is LNHDA, CDR2 SQIVND, per germline (reference sequence). The J segment lost 3 bases and the V segment lost 3 bases, leaving 6 bases of the junction unmatched. The CDR3 has 15 amino acids. The CDR3 DNA sequence: TGTGCCAGTAGTATCACCGGGACAGGGAGCTACGAGCAGTACTTC. Protein: CASSITGTGSYEQYF.

The genes are TRBV27 and TRBJ2-1; D is unresolved. Per germline, CDR1 MNHEY and CDR2 SMNVEV (reference sequence). With 7 bases removed from V and 0 bases from J, the gap between germline ends came to 13 bases. The CDR3 spans 15 residues. CDR3 nucleotides: TGTGCCAGCACTCTGACCGCAAGCTCCTACAATGAGCAGTTCTTC. Its translation: CASTLTASSYNEQFF.

In DNA form, the CDR3 reads TGTGCCAGCAGACAGGGGGCTTCCTCCTACGAGCAGTACTTC. Residues: CASRQGASSYEQYF. The chain links TRBV27 to TRBJ2-7, with 9 positions matching TRBD1. The CDR3 covers 14 residues. J lost 0 bases, V lost 6 bases, and 3 bases had no gene match. Germline V gives CDR1 MNHEY, CDR2 SMNVEV (reference sequence).

The chain uses TRBV6-5 and TRBJ1-1; D gene unclear. The germline gives CDR1 MNHEY, CDR2 SVGAGI. The CDR3 runs to 14 residues. With 0 bases removed from V and 5 bases from J, the gap between germline ends came to 10 bases. The CDR3 here is CASSYSSGDTEAFF. CDR3 sequence (DNA): TGTGCCAGCAGTTACTCCTCGGGAGATACTGAAGCTTTCTTT.

This rearrangement joins TRBV28 to TRBJ1-5, with a tentative D call TRBD1 (5 bases). Germline V gene sequence: CDR1 MDHEN, CDR2 SYDVKM. The length of the CDR3 is 16 residues. Trimming took 4 bases from V and 0 from J, leaving 13 bases between them. The CDR3 DNA reads as TGTGCCAGCAGTTCCGCCCCAGGGATTAGCAATCAGCCCCAGCATTTT. Protein: CASSSAPGISNQPQHF.

The gene calls are TRBV7-6 and TRBJ2-1; unclear D gene. Germline CDR1 reads SGHVS; CDR2 reads FNYEAQ. The CDR3 extends over 13 amino acids. Trimming pared 1 base from V and 9 bases from J, leaving 10 bases between. CDR3 residues: CASSLDGASEQFF. The CDR3 nucleotides are TGTGCCAGCAGCTTAGACGGTGCCAGTGAGCAGTTCTTC.

This clone is large by share. This chain joins TRBV4-3 and TRBJ1-2; no clear D gene. Germline CDR1 is LGHNA and CDR2 is YSLEER. V lost 0 bases and J 3 bases, leaving 14 bases between the germline ends. This CDR3 has 16 residues. The CDR3 region has the DNA TGCGCCAGCAGCCAAGATCCCGTCGAACTCGACTATGGCTACACCTTC. It encodes CASSQDPVELDYGYTF.

The J gene is TRBJ2-7, the V gene TRBV6-1, with 8 nucleotides matching TRBD1. This CDR3 region has 12 residues. Germline-derived CDR1 and CDR2 are MNHNS and SASEGT. V lost 6 bases, J lost 3 bases, and 1 base stayed unmatched. The DNA for the CDR3 is TGTGCCAGCAGCGGGACAGGCTACGAGCAGTACTTC. It yields the protein CASSGTGYEQYF.

The chain employs TRBV27 and TRBJ2-7; TRBD1 might be the D (5 bases). The CDR3 totals 15 residues. The V gene's germline CDR1 is MNHEY and CDR2 SMNVEV (reference sequence). With 1 base removed from V and 0 bases from J, the gap between germline ends came to 10 bases. CDR3 nucleotides: TGTGCCAGCAGTTTATTGGCAGGGTCCTCCTACGAGCAGTACTTC. It yields the protein CASSLLAGSSYEQYF.

The chain combines TRBV5-6 with TRBJ2-7, with 9 bases aligning to TRBD1. Trimming cost V 4 bases and J 5 bases; bases outside gene matches: 10. There are 15 residues in the CDR3. Germline CDR1 and CDR2: SGHDT and YYEEEE. The CDR3, as DNA: TGTGCCAGCAGCGTCGTCCGGGACAGGGTCAACGAGCAGTACTTC. This codes for CASSVVRDRVNEQYF.

The genes are TRBV4-3 and TRBJ1-1; weak D call: TRBD1 (6 bases). The length of the CDR3 is 14 residues. Germline CDR1 reads LGHNA; CDR2 reads YSLEER. With 4 bases removed from V and 6 bases from J, the gap between germline ends came to 15 bases. CDR3 in DNA: TGCGCCAGCAGCCGACAACAGGGTGGCGCTGAAGCTTTCTTT. Protein product: CASSRQQGGAEAFF.

The chain has TRBV19 and TRBJ2-1, with 8 positions matching TRBD1. CDR1 LNHDA and CDR2 SQIVND come from the germline V gene (reference sequence). The ends lost 9 bases at V and 7 bases at J; junction bases unmatched: 11. The CDR3 consists of 14 residues. CDR3 amino acids: CASRGPRGANEQFF. CDR3 DNA: TGTGCCAGCAGGGGGCCTAGAGGGGCTAATGAGCAGTTCTTC.

In DNA form, the CDR3 reads TGCAGCGTTGAGCTCAGCGGAAACACCATATATTTT. Its protein is CSVELSGNTIYF. The chain recombines TRBV29-1 with TRBJ1-3; D is unresolved. V lost 3 bases and J 4 bases, leaving 7 bases between the germline ends. The CDR3 has 12 residues. Germline-derived CDR1 and CDR2 are SQVTM and ANQGSEA.

This chain joins TRBV10-3 and TRBJ2-1; tentative D call: TRBD2 (6 bases). The CDR3 is made up of 15 amino acids. V was pared by 6 bases and J by 9 bases, with 21 bases between. The germline V gene has CDR1 ENHRY and CDR2 SYGVKD. This CDR3 reads CAIRTGDSGGSEQFF. The CDR3 nucleotides are TGTGCCATCAGGACTGGGGACTCCGGGGGATCTGAGCAGTTCTTC.

This clone was detected once. The rearrangement links TRBV4-3 to TRBJ2-1, with D possibly being TRBD2 (7 bases). Germline CDR1 is LGHNA and CDR2 is YSLEER. CDR3 length equals 16 residues. V lost 1 base to trimming and J lost 4 bases, with 14 bases between them. CDR3 sequence: CASSQGSRGAYNEQFF. The CDR3 region has the DNA TGCGCCAGCAGCCAAGGAAGCCGGGGGGCTTACAATGAGCAGTTCTTC.

The chain links TRBV13 to TRBJ2-2; D gene unclear. The CDR3 totals 14 residues. Trimming took off 0 bases at V and 2 bases at J, with 4 bases between the two ends. The V gene's germline CDR1 is PRHDT and CDR2 FYEKMQ (reference sequence). The CDR3 nucleotides are TGTGCCAGCAGCTTAGGAGGAAACACCGGGGAGCTGTTTTTT. Residues: CASSLGGNTGELFF.